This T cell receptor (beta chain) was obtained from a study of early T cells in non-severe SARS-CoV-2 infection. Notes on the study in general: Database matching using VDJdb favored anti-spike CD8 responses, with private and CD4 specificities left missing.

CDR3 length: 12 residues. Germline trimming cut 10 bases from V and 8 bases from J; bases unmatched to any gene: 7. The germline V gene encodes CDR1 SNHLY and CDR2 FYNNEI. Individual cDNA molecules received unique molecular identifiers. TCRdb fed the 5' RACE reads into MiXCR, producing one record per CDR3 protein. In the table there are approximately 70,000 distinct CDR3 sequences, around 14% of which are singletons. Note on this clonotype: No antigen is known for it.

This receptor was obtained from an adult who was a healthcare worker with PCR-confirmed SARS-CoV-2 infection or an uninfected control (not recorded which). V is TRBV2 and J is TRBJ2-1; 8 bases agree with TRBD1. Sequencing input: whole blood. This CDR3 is CATHDRGDEQFF. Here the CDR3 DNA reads TGTGCCACCCACGACAGGGGCGATGAGCAGTTCTTC.